This T cell receptor (beta chain) was sequenced for a study of cytomegalovirus exposure and HLA in healthy donors. The study's findings and limits: Later analysis reportedly placed an Asian-associated ancestry cluster below the roughly 600-donor mean in N-insertions.

The CDR3 length is 15 residues. J lost 6 bases, V lost 10 bases, and 15 bases had no gene match. Germline values: CDR1 ENHRY, CDR2 SYGVKD. The PCR made use of 60 Vbeta and 13 Jbeta primers. Sequencing was performed with immunoSEQ multiplex PCR; in TCRdb, only in-frame clones are kept and a portion is missing. The table lists 150,000 to 200,000 clones, around 72% of them singletons. To note about this clone: Antigen specificity is unknown.

The rearrangement joins TRBV10-3 to TRBJ1-2; 9 nucleotides line up with TRBD1. Specimen: PBMCs. This TCR was sampled from a man aged 35-49 years in good health and CMV-seropositive. The CDR3 loop is CATALQGARVDGYTF. For the CDR3, the DNA is TGTGCCACCGCTTTACAGGGGGCGCGGGTGGATGGCTACACCTTC.